These 4 T cell receptor beta chains were sequenced from one sample in a study of blood T cell repertoires in COVID-19. The assay was immunoSEQ multiplex PCR, and TCRdb's table has in-frame clones only and misses some. The data contain tens of thousands of clones, 70% to 90% of them seen just once; the ten biggest clones take up roughly 15%. Sequencing used peripheral blood. Receptors originate from a man at least 80 years old in a cohort sampled during active COVID-19.

V gene TRBV6-4 combines with J gene TRBJ2-7; D not resolved. The CDR3 sequence is 15 residues long. Germline V lookup: CDR1 MRHNA, CDR2 SNTAGT. The V and J ends lost 4 bases and 0 bases respectively, with 13 bases between them. This CDR3 reads CASSGTLKSSYEQYV. CDR3 DNA: TGTGCCAGCAGTGGCACCCTTAAGAGCTCCTACGAGCAGTACGTC.

This chain links TRBV5-6 with TRBJ2-3; 7 bases line up with TRBD2. The CDR3 sequence is 14 residues long. After removal of 4 bases from V and 2 bases from J, the junction contained 4 bases not matched to a gene. Germline V gene data show CDR1 as SGHDT and CDR2 as YYEEEE. Written as DNA, the CDR3 is TGTGCCAGCAGCCCAGCGGGGCCCACAGATACGCAGTATTTT. This sequence encodes CASSPAGPTDTQYF.

The chain joins TRBV5-1 to TRBJ1-2; 8 bases fit TRBD1. The trim removed 4 bases at V and 0 bases at J, leaving 5 bases unmatched. CDR1 and CDR2 from the germline V gene are SGHRS and YFSETQ. The CDR3 is 15 amino acids. The CDR3 is CASSEQGGTNYGYTF. The CDR3 DNA is TGCGCCAGCAGCGAACAGGGGGGAACTAACTATGGCTACACCTTC.

DNA for the CDR3: TGTGCCAGCAGTTCCGGGGAGTTGAGGTTCGAGCAGTACGTC. Translating it yields CASSSGELRFEQYV. This sequence joins TRBV6-2 or TRBV6-3 and TRBJ2-7; tentatively, D is TRBD2 (5 bases). CDR3 length equals 14 residues. V was trimmed by 4 bases and J by 6 bases, leaving 16 bases between them. The germline V gene has CDR1 MNHEY and CDR2 SVGEGT.